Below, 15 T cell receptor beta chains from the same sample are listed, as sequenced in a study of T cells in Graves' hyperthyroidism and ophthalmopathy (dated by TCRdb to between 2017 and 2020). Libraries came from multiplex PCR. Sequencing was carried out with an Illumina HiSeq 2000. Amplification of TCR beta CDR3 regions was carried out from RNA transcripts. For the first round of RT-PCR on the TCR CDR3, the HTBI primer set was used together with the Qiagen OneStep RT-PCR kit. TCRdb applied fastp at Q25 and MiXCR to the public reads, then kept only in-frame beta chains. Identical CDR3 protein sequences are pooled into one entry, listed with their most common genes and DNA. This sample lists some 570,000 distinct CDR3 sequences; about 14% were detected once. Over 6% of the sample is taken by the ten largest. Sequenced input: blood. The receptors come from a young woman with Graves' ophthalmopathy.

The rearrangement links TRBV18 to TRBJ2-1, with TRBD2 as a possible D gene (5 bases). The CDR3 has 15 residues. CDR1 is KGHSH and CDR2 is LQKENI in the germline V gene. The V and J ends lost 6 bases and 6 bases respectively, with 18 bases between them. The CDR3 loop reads CASSPAATAGNEQFF. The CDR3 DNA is TGTGCCAGCTCGCCAGCGGCCACTGCTGGCAATGAGCAGTTCTTC.

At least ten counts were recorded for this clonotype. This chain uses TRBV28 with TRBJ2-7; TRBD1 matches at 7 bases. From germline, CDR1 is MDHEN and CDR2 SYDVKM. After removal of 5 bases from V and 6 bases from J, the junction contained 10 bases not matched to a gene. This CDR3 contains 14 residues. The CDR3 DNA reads TGTGCCAGCAGTAGCCCGACAGGGACGGCCGAGCAGTACTTC. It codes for CASSSPTGTAEQYF.

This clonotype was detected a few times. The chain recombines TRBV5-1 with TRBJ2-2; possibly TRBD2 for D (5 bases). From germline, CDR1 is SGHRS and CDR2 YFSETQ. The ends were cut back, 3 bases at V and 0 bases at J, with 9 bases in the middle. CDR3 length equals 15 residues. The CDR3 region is CASSSSRANTGELFF. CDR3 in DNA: TGCGCCAGCAGCTCCTCGCGGGCGAACACCGGGGAGCTGTTTTTT.

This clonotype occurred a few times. The CDR3 nucleotides are TGTGCCAGCAGTGAAGTCAGGGGGCTGGATCAGCCCCAGCATTTT. Encoded protein: CASSEVRGLDQPQHF. J is TRBJ1-5 and V is TRBV2; 8 bases line up with TRBD1. The ends lost 1 base at V and 5 bases at J; junction bases unmatched: 4. The CDR3 sequence is 15 residues long. CDR1 is SNHLY and CDR2 is FYNNEI in the germline V gene.

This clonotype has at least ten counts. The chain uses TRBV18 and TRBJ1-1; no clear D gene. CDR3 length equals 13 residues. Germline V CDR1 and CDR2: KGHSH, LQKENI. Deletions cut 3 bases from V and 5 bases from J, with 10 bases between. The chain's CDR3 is CASSPVKETEAFF. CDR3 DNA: TGTGCCAGCTCACCCGTAAAAGAAACTGAAGCTTTCTTT.

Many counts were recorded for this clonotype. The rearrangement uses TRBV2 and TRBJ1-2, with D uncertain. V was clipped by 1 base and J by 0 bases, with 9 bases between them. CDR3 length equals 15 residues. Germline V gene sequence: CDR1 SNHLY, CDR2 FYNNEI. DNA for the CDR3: TGTGCCAGCAGTGAAGGGGGAAAAGCTAACTATGGCTACACCTTC. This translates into CASSEGGKANYGYTF.

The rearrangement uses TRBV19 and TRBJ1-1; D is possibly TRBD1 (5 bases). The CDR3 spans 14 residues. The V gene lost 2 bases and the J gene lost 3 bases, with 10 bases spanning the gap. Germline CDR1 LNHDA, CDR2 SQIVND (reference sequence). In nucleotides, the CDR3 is TGTGCCAGTAGTATATCTTTAGGGGACACTGAAGCTTTCTTT. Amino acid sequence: CASSISLGDTEAFF. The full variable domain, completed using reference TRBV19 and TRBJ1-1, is DGGITQSPKYLFRKEGQNVTLSCEQNLNHDAMYWYRQDPGQGLRLIYYSQIVNDFQKGDIAEGYSVSREKKESFPLTVTSAQKNPTAFYLCASSISLGDTEAFFGQGTRLTVV.

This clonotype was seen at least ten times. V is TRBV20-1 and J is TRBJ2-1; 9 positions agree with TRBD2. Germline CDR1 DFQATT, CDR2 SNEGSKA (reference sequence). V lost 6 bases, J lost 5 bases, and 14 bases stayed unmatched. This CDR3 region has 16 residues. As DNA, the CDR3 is TGCAGTGCGCCGCGACCACTAGCGGGTGAGAACAATGAGCAGTTCTTC. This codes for CSAPRPLAGENNEQFF.

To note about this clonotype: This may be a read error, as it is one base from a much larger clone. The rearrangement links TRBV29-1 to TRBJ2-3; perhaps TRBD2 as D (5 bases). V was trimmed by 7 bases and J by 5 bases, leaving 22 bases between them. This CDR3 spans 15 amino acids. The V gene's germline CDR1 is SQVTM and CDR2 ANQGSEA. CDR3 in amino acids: CSASDGRARGDTQYF. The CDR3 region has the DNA TGCAGCGCCTCGGATGGGCGGGCTCGTGGAGATACGCAGTATTTT.

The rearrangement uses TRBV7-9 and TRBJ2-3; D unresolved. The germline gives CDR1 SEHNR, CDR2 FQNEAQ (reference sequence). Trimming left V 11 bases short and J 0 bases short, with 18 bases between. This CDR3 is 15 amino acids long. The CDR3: CALRPSPPSTDTQYF. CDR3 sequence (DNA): TGTGCCCTACGGCCGTCCCCCCCTAGCACAGATACGCAGTATTTT. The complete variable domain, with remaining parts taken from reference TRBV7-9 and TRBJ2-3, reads DTGVSQNPRHKITKRGQNVTFRCDPISEHNRLYWYRQTLGQGPEFLTYFQNEAQLEKSRLLSDRFSAERPKGSFSTLEIQRTEQGDSAMYLCALRPSPPSTDTQYFGPGTRLTVL.

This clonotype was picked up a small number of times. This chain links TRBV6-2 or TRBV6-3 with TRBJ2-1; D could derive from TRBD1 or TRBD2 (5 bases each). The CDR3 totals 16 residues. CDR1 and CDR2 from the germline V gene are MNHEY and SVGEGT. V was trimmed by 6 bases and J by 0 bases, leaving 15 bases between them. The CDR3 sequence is CASRGETAPSYNEQFF. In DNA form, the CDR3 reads TGTGCCAGCAGGGGGGAGACAGCCCCCTCCTACAATGAGCAGTTCTTC.

The chain's CDR3 is CASSPIGPNTEAFF. The CDR3 DNA reads as TGCGCCAGCAGCCCCATTGGCCCGAACACTGAAGCTTTCTTT. The genes are TRBV4-1 and TRBJ1-1; D gene ambiguous. The V and J ends lost 4 bases and 1 base respectively, with 10 bases between them. Germline lookup yields CDR1 MGHRA and CDR2 YSYEKL. This CDR3 has 14 residues.

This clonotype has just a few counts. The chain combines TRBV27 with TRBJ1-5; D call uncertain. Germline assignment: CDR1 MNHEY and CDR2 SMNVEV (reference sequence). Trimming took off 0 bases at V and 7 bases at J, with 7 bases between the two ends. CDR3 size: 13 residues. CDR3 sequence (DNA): TGTGCCAGCAGTTTATCCAGGAAGCAGCCCCAGCATTTT. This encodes CASSLSRKQPQHF.

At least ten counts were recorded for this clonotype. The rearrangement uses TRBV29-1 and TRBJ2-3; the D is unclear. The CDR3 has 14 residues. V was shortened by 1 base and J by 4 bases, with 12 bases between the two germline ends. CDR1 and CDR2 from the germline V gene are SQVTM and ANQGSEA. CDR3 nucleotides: TGCAGCGTTGAAGGGGGTGGGAATGCAGATACGCAGTATTTT. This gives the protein CSVEGGGNADTQYF.

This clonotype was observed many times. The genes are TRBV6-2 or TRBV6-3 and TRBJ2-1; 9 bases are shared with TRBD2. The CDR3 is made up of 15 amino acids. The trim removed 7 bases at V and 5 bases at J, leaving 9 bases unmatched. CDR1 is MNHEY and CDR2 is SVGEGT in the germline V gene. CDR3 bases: TGTGCCAGCACCGAAATAGCGGGAGCTAACAATGAGCAGTTCTTC. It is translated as CASTEIAGANNEQFF.